A single sample is the source of the 3 T cell receptor beta chains below, sequenced in a study of T cell responses to AZD1222 COVID-19 vaccine. The table came from immunoSEQ multiplex PCR; TCRdb's copy has only in-frame clones and leaves some out. Seen here are 80,000 to 90,000 clones, more than 70% observed once, and the top ten hold 2% to 2.5%. The sequences come from peripheral blood, collected on day 0 of AZD1222 vaccination. The receptors originated from an adult in good health.

The chain recombines TRBV5-1 with TRBJ2-7, with 8 bases fitting TRBD2. V was pared by 1 base and J by 1 base, with 13 bases of the junction left unmatched. Germline values: CDR1 SGHRS, CDR2 YFSETQ. This CDR3 contains 18 residues. The CDR3 region is CASSLSGGTGTRSYEQYF. The CDR3 coding sequence is TGCGCCAGCAGCTTGTCCGGGGGAACCGGGACTAGATCCTACGAGCAGTACTTC.

J is TRBJ2-7 and V is TRBV5-6, with D perhaps matching TRBD1 (6 bases). This CDR3 has 15 amino acids. V lost 3 bases and J 0 bases, leaving 13 bases between the germline ends. Germline V lookup: CDR1 SGHDT, CDR2 YYEEEE. Here the CDR3 reads CASSSAGTNSYEQYF. CDR3 DNA: TGTGCCAGCAGCTCAGCAGGGACAAACTCCTACGAGCAGTACTTC.

The CDR3 is CASSPTAGLNNLNYEQYF. CDR3 nucleotide sequence: TGTGCCAGCAGTCCCACGGCGGGTCTCAATAATCTAAACTACGAGCAGTACTTC. This sequence joins TRBV27 and TRBJ2-7, with D possibly TRBD2 on 5 matching bases. V was trimmed by 5 bases and J by 3 bases, leaving 26 bases between them. Germline values: CDR1 MNHEY, CDR2 SMNVEV (reference sequence). This CDR3 is built from 18 residues.